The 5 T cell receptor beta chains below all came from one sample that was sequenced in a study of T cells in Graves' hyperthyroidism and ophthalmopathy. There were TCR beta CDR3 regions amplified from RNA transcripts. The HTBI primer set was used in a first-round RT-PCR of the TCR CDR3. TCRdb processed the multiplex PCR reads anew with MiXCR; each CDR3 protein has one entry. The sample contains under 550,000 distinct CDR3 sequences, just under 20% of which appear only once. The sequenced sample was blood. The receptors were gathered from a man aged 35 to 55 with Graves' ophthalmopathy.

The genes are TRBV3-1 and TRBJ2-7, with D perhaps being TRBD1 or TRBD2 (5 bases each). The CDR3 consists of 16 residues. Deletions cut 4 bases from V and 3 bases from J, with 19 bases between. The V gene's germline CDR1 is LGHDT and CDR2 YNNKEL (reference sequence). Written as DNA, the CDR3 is TGTGCCAGCAGCCGCCGGGACCCTACCCCCCTCTACGAGCAGTACTTC. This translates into CASSRRDPTPLYEQYF.

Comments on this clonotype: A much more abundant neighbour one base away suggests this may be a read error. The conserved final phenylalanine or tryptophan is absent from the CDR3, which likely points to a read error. The CDR3 reads CASSFTKTQYL. In DNA form, the CDR3 reads TGTGCCAGCAGTTTTACGAAGACCCAGTACCTC. The chain combines TRBV28 with TRBJ2-5; no clear D. The germline CDR1 and CDR2 sequences are MDHEN and SYDVKM. The CDR3 covers 11 residues. Trimming removed 3 bases from V and 6 bases from J, with 5 bases in between.

The CDR3 sequence is CASERDRGKNIQYF. In nucleotides, the CDR3 is TGTGCCAGCGAAAGAGACAGGGGAAAAAACATTCAGTACTTC. The gene calls are TRBV2 and TRBJ2-4, with 8 nucleotides matching TRBD1. This CDR3 region has 14 residues. Germline V CDR1 and CDR2: SNHLY, FYNNEI. V shed 8 bases, J shed 4 bases, and the junction held 7 bases outside the gene matches.

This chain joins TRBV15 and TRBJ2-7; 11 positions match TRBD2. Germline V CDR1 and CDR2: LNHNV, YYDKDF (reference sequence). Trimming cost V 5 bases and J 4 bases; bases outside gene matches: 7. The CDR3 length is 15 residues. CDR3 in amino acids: CATSPGLAVNYEQYF. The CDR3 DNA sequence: TGTGCCACCAGCCCGGGACTAGCGGTGAATTACGAGCAGTACTTC.

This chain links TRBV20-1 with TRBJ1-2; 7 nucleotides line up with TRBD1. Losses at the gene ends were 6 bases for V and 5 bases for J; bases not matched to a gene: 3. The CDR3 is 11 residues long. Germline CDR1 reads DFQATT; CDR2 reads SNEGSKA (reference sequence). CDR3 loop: CSATGVYGYTF. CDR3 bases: TGCAGTGCAACAGGGGTTTATGGCTACACCTTC.